The 25 T cell receptor beta chains in this list originate from one sample, sequenced in a study of blood T cell repertoires in COVID-19. Sequencing was performed with immunoSEQ multiplex PCR; in TCRdb, only in-frame clones are kept and a portion is missing. The repertoire holds about 220,000 clones, with around 83% as singletons. Sequencing used peripheral blood. The receptors here all came from a woman aged 70-85 years with COVID-19, enrolled during active disease.

V and J are TRBV29-1 and TRBJ1-4, with 9 bases that match TRBD1. Germline V gene lookup returns CDR1 SQVTM and CDR2 ANQGSEA. The V and J ends lost 6 bases and 7 bases, in that order; junction bases with no gene match: 6. The CDR3 spans 13 residues. CDR3 loop: CSVQDRGGEKLFF. The CDR3 nucleotides read TGCAGCGTCCAGGACAGGGGAGGTGAAAAACTGTTTTTT.

J is TRBJ1-2 and V is TRBV18; D unresolved. CDR1 is KGHSH and CDR2 is LQKENI in the germline V gene. Trimming took 9 bases from V and 5 from J, leaving 19 bases between them. The CDR3 is 14 residues long. The CDR3 reads CASSGTRETYGYTF. The DNA of the CDR3 is TGTGCCAGTTCTGGAACTCGGGAGACTTATGGCTACACCTTC.

This chain uses TRBV15 with TRBJ2-5, with no clear D. Germline V gene lookup returns CDR1 LNHNV and CDR2 YYDKDF (reference sequence). The CDR3 totals 13 residues. The ends were cut back, 3 bases at V and 1 base at J, with 6 bases in the middle. Here the CDR3 reads CATSRGFQETQYF. Written as DNA, the CDR3 is TGTGCCACCAGCAGGGGCTTCCAAGAGACCCAGTACTTC.

The chain couples TRBV28 to TRBJ2-1; 11 nucleotides align to TRBD2. Trimming at V came to 6 bases and at J to 7 bases, leaving 5 bases not matched to a gene. Germline V gene lookup returns CDR1 MDHEN and CDR2 SYDVKM. The CDR3 sequence is 14 residues long. The CDR3 DNA sequence: TGTGCCAGCAGACTAGCGGGAGCCAGAAATGAGCAGTTCTTC. Translating it yields CASRLAGARNEQFF.

The chain is built from TRBV2 and TRBJ2-3, with D perhaps TRBD2 (5 bases). The germline CDR1 and CDR2 sequences are SNHLY and FYNNEI. V lost 6 bases to trimming and J lost 0 bases, with 10 bases between them. This CDR3 is 14 amino acids long. As DNA, the CDR3 is TGTGCCAGCAGAGGAGGTTTTAGCACAGATACGCAGTATTTT. Residues: CASRGGFSTDTQYF.

The chain joins TRBV30 to TRBJ1-4, with a tentative D call TRBD1 (6 bases). CDR3 size: 15 residues. Trimming shortened V by 4 bases and J by 4 bases, and 16 bases separated the two germline ends. Per germline, CDR1 GTSNPN and CDR2 SVGIG (reference sequence). The CDR3 here is CAWIPMGAGNEKLFF. In nucleotides, the CDR3 is TGTGCCTGGATCCCGATGGGGGCAGGTAATGAAAAACTGTTTTTT.

V is TRBV6-6 and J is TRBJ1-5, with 7 bases lining up with TRBD1. The V gene's germline CDR1 is MNHNY and CDR2 SVGAGI (reference sequence). The CDR3 loop spans 13 amino acids. After removal of 8 bases from V and 7 bases from J, the junction contained 8 bases not matched to a gene. CDR3 protein: CASVTGAGQPQHF. CDR3 nucleotides: TGTGCCAGCGTCACAGGGGCGGGACAGCCCCAGCATTTT.

This chain uses TRBV4-3 with TRBJ2-2; 8 nucleotides agree with TRBD2. V lost 1 base, J lost 8 bases, and 15 bases stayed unmatched. Germline CDR1 LGHNA, CDR2 YSLEER. The CDR3 spans 18 residues. CDR3 in amino acids: CASSQGRLAGGFIGELFF. Here the CDR3 DNA reads TGCGCCAGCAGCCAAGGAAGGTTGGCGGGAGGCTTTATAGGGGAGCTGTTTTTT.

The V gene is TRBV10-3, the J gene TRBJ1-4; no reliable D call. The V and J ends lost 8 bases and 4 bases respectively, with 8 bases between them. The length of the CDR3 is 12 residues. Germline values: CDR1 ENHRY, CDR2 SYGVKD. The CDR3 nucleotides are TGTGCCATCGGCCCTGATAATGAAAAACTGTTTTTT. Encoded protein: CAIGPDNEKLFF.

This chain joins TRBV7-2 and TRBJ2-5; 7 bases map to TRBD2. Germline values: CDR1 SGHTA, CDR2 FQGNSA. V was pared by 5 bases and J by 2 bases, with 5 bases of the junction left unmatched. This CDR3 region has 14 residues. The CDR3 spells CASSQQRGQETQYF. DNA for the CDR3: TGTGCCAGCAGCCAGCAGCGGGGACAAGAGACCCAGTACTTC.

The V call is TRBV2, the J call TRBJ2-1; TRBD2 aligns across 8 bases. With 5 bases clipped from V and 11 bases from J, the junction kept 11 bases outside the gene matches. The CDR3 spans 14 residues. The germline CDR1 and CDR2 sequences are SNHLY and FYNNEI. CDR3 coding DNA: TGTGCCAGCAGTCATAGCGGGACGCCAGGGAAGCAGTTCTTC. Its protein is CASSHSGTPGKQFF.

The sample holds one count of this clone. The chain uses TRBV27 and TRBJ2-7; possibly TRBD2 for D (6 bases). The germline V gene has CDR1 MNHEY and CDR2 SMNVEV (reference sequence). Trimming removed 7 bases at V and 2 bases at J, with 18 bases between. This CDR3 spans 15 amino acids. CDR3 coding DNA: TGTGCCAGCAATCCCCGGCGGGGCAACACCTACGAGCAGTACTTC. Its translation is CASNPRRGNTYEQYF.

The chain carries TRBV18 and TRBJ1-6, with TRBD1 matching over 10 bases. CDR3 length: 15 amino acids. Germline CDR1 and CDR2: KGHSH and LQKENI. Losses at the gene ends were 6 bases for V and 6 bases for J; bases not matched to a gene: 5. In DNA form, the CDR3 reads TGTGCCAGCTCCCCCGACAGGGGGCCTAATTCACCCCTCCACTTT. Its protein is CASSPDRGPNSPLHF.

The DNA for the CDR3 is TGTGCCAGCAGCTTAAACAGGGTGACTGAAGCTTTCTTT. Its protein product is CASSLNRVTEAFF. The chain combines TRBV7-3 with TRBJ1-1; maybe TRBD1 (6 bases). There are 13 residues in the CDR3. The germline gives CDR1 SGHTA, CDR2 FQGTGA. V lost 1 base, J lost 5 bases, and 8 bases lay in between.

The chain joins TRBV25-1 to TRBJ2-1; D gene uncertain. Germline V gives CDR1 MGHDK, CDR2 SYGVNS. V lost 3 bases, J lost 3 bases, and 12 bases lay in between. The CDR3 covers 15 residues. The CDR3 sequence is CASSDPRFFYNEQFF. DNA for the CDR3: TGTGCCAGCAGTGATCCTAGATTCTTCTACAATGAGCAGTTCTTC. Using reference TRBV25-1 and TRBJ2-1 for the parts outside the CDR3, the full variable domain is EADIYQTPRYLVIGTGKKITLECSQTMGHDKMYWYQQDPGMELHLIHYSYGVNSTEKGDLSSESTVSRIRTEHFPLTLESARPSHTSQYLCASSDPRFFYNEQFFGPGTRLTVL.

This clone was seen once. The chain recombines TRBV5-1 with TRBJ2-1, with 10 bases matching TRBD2. The trim removed 6 bases at V and 1 base at J, leaving 4 bases unmatched. The CDR3 runs to 15 residues. From germline, CDR1 is SGHRS and CDR2 YFSETQ. CDR3 DNA: TGCGCCAGCATCAAACTAGCGGGGTCCTACAATGAGCAGTTCTTC. Encoded protein: CASIKLAGSYNEQFF.

This clone came up once. The V gene is TRBV4-1, the J gene TRBJ2-7; possible D gene TRBD1, 5 bases. There are 14 residues in the CDR3. Germline CDR1 MGHRA, CDR2 YSYEKL. The V end lost 3 bases, the J end lost 12 bases, and 21 bases lay between the germline ends. For the CDR3, the DNA is TGCGCCAGCAGCCAGGACACCTCGGCCGGGCGGCGGTACTTC. Encoded protein: CASSQDTSAGRRYF.

The count of this clone is one. The gene calls are TRBV5-4 and TRBJ1-1; TRBD1 aligns across 8 bases. CDR1 and CDR2 (germline): SGHNT, YYREEE (reference sequence). CDR3 length: 14 residues. V lost 7 bases to trimming and J lost 1 base; unmatched junction nucleotides: 6. CDR3 sequence reads: CASSKDRANTEAFF. The CDR3 region has the DNA TGTGCCAGCTCCAAGGACAGGGCGAACACTGAAGCTTTCTTT.

The chain carries TRBV5-5 and TRBJ2-7, with D perhaps TRBD1 (6 bases). The germline V gene encodes CDR1 SGHKS and CDR2 YYEKEE (reference sequence). V lost 0 bases, J lost 3 bases, and 13 bases lay in between. There are 15 residues in the CDR3. The CDR3: CASSLAGQFIYEQYF. In DNA form, the CDR3 reads TGTGCCAGCAGCTTGGCGGGACAATTTATCTACGAGCAGTACTTC.

The V gene is TRBV5-8, the J gene TRBJ2-7; 8 positions match TRBD2. This CDR3 has 14 amino acids. Germline CDR1 SGHTS, CDR2 YDEGEE. The J segment lost 5 bases and the V segment lost 0 bases, leaving 4 bases of the junction unmatched. CDR3 residues: CASSLGLATHEQYF. Here the CDR3 DNA reads TGTGCCAGCAGCTTGGGACTAGCGACCCACGAGCAGTACTTC.

This clone was counted only a few times. The gene calls are TRBV5-1 and TRBJ2-2; D ambiguous. The ends were cut back, 2 bases at V and 3 bases at J, with 11 bases in the middle. This CDR3 comprises 15 residues. Germline loops: CDR1 SGHRS, CDR2 YFSETQ. The CDR3 is CASSFSLRYTGELFF. The CDR3 nucleotides read TGCGCCAGCAGCTTTAGTCTTCGTTACACCGGGGAGCTGTTTTTT.

This clone was counted a single time. This sequence joins TRBV28 and TRBJ2-7, with D perhaps matching TRBD1 (5 bases). The V end lost 4 bases, the J end lost 5 bases, and 18 bases lay between the germline ends. Germline CDR1 MDHEN, CDR2 SYDVKM. The CDR3 spans 15 residues. This chain's CDR3 is CASSSEAGNLDEQYF. CDR3 coding DNA: TGTGCCAGCAGTTCAGAAGCAGGGAATTTGGACGAGCAGTACTTC. The whole variable domain, remainder taken from reference TRBV28 and TRBJ2-7, is DVKVTQSSRYLVKRTGEKVFLECVQDMDHENMFWYRQDPGLGLRLIYFSYDVKMKEKGDIPEGYSVSREKKERFSLILESASTNQTSMYLCASSSEAGNLDEQYFGPGTRLTVT.

The table lists this clone with a count of one. V usage is TRBV11-3 and J usage is TRBJ2-1; TRBD1 might be the D (6 bases). Germline V gene data show CDR1 as SGHNT and CDR2 as YENEEA. The length of the CDR3 is 13 residues. The V end lost 0 bases, the J end lost 12 bases, and 12 bases lay between the germline ends. The CDR3 protein is CASSLEKQGPQFF. The CDR3 DNA sequence: TGTGCCAGCAGCTTAGAAAAACAGGGCCCGCAGTTCTTC.

The chain recombines TRBV9 with TRBJ1-4, with TRBD1 as a possible D gene (6 bases). V dropped 2 bases and J dropped 4 bases, with 9 bases sitting between them. There are 14 residues in the CDR3. The germline CDR1 and CDR2 sequences are SGDLS and YYNGEE. Written as DNA, the CDR3 is TGTGCCAGCAGCGTGACAGGTTTTAATGAAAAACTGTTTTTT. It translates to CASSVTGFNEKLFF.

V gene TRBV7-6 combines with J gene TRBJ2-1; 9 bases are a match to TRBD1. The CDR3 extends over 15 amino acids. The V segment lost 5 bases and the J segment 7 bases; nucleotides outside the gene matches: 9. In germline, CDR1 is SGHVS, CDR2 FNYEAQ. CDR3 bases: TGTGCCAGCAGCCAACAGGGGGCGGCTATGAATGAGCAGTTCTTC. This gives the protein CASSQQGAAMNEQFF. The entire variable domain, with the rest obtained from reference TRBV7-6 and TRBJ2-1, is as follows: GAGVSQSPRYKVTKRGQDVALRCDPISGHVSLYWYRQALGQGPEFLTYFNYEAQQDKSGLPNDRFSAERPEGSISTLTIQRTEQRDSAMYRCASSQQGAAMNEQFFGPGTRLTVL.